This T cell receptor beta chain was documented in a study of cytomegalovirus exposure and HLA in healthy donors. Losses at the gene ends were 7 bases for V and 5 bases for J; bases not matched to a gene: 11. Germline lookup yields CDR1 MNHNY and CDR2 SVGAGI (reference sequence). The CDR3 consists of 15 residues. This clone occurred once. 13 Jbeta primers and 60 Vbeta primers were used for the PCR. TCRdb's copy holds only in-frame clones and misses some; the assay was immunoSEQ multiplex PCR. The sample holds approximately 38,000 clones, approximately 82% seen once. Sequenced input: PBMCs. This TCR came from a woman in her late teens or twenties in good health and CMV-seropositive. The chain combines TRBV6-6 with TRBJ1-5; 7 bases agree with TRBD1. The CDR3 DNA follows: TGTGCCAGCAAGAGCGACAGGGACGGGTATCAGCCCCAGCATTTT. This gives the protein CASKSDRDGYQPQHF.